The clone carrying this TCR beta chain was seen a single time. Sequencing was performed with immunoSEQ multiplex PCR; in TCRdb, only in-frame clones are kept and a portion is missing. The sample has 90,000 to 120,000 clones; roughly 90% are singletons. Germline values: CDR1 MNHEY, CDR2 SVGAGI. This CDR3 has 13 amino acids. The germline V and J ends were trimmed by 2 bases and 4 bases, with 8 bases remaining between them. The entry originates in a study of T cell changes during pregnancy in multiple sclerosis. The chain is built from TRBV6-5 and TRBJ1-1, with D hard to call. The material was peripheral blood, obtained in the third trimester of pregnancy. This sequence originates from a female donor in good health, enrolled as a control in a pregnancy study. CDR3 sequence: CASSYGRVTEAFF. DNA for the CDR3: TGTGCCAGCAGTTACGGGAGGGTCACTGAAGCTTTCTTT.